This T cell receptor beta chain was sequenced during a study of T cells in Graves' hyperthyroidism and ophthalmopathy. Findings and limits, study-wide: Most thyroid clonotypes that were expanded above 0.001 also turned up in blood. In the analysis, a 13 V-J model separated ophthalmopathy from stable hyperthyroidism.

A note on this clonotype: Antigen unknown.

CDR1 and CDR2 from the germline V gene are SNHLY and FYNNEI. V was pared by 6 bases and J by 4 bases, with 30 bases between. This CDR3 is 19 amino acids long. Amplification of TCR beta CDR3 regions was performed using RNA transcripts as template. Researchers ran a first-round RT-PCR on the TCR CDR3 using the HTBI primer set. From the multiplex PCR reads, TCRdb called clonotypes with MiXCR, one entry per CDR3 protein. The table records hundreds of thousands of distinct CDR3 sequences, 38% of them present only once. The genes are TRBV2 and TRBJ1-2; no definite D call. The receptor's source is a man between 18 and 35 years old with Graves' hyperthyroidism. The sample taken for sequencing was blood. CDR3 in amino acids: CASSQDPSASAPRPYGYTF. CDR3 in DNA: TGTGCCAGCAGCCAAGATCCATCCGCGTCAGCTCCTCGGCCCTATGGCTACACCTTC. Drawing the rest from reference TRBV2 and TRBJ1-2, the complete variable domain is EPEVTQTPSHQVTQMGQEVILRCVPISNHLYFYWYRQILGQKVEFLVSFYNNEISEKSEIFDDQFSVERPDGSNFTLKIRSTKLEDSAMYFCASSQDPSASAPRPYGYTFGSGTRLTVV.